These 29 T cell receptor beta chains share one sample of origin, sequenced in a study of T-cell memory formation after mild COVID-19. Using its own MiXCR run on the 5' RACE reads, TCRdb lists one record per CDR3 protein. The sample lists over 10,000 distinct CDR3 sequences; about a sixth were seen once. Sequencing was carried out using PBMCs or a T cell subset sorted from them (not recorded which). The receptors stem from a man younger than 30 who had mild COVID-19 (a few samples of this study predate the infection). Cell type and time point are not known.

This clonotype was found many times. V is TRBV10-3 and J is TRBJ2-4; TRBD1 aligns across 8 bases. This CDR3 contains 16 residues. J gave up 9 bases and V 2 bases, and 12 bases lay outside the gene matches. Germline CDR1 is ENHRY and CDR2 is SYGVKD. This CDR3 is CAISEPYLRDRSIQYF. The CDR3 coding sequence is TGTGCCATCAGTGAGCCGTACCTCCGGGACAGGAGCATTCAGTACTTC.

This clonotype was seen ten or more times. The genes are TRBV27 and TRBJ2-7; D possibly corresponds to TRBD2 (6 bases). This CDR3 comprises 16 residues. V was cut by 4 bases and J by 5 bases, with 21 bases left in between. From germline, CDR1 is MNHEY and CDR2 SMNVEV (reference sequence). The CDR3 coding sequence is TGTGCCAGCAGTTGGCCGGAGGGAATAGGTCGGGACGAGCAGTACGTC. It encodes CASSWPEGIGRDEQYV.

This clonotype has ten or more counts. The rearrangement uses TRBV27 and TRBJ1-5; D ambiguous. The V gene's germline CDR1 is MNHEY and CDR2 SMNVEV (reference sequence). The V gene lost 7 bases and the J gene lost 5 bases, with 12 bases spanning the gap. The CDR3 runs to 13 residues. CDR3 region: CASNSGLDQPQHF. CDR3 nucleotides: TGTGCCAGCAATTCGGGTCTAGATCAGCCCCAGCATTTT.

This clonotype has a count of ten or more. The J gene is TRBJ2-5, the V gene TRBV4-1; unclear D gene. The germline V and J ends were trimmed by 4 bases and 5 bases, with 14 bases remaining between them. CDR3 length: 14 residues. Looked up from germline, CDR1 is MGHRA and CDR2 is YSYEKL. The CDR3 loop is CASSPTVRLETQYF. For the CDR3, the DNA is TGCGCCAGCAGCCCAACCGTGAGGCTTGAGACCCAGTACTTC.

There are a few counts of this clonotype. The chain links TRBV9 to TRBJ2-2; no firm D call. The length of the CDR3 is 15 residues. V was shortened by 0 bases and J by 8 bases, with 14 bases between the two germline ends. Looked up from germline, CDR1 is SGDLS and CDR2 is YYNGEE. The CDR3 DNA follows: TGTGCCAGCAGCGTAGAATCTGACGACATAGGGGAGCTGTTTTTT. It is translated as CASSVESDDIGELFF.

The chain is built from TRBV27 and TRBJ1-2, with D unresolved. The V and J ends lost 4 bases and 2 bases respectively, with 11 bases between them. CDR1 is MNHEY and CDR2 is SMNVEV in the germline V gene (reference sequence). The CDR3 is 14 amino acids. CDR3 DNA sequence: TGTGCCAGCAGTTGGAAGAGTAACAACTATGGCTACACCTTC. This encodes CASSWKSNNYGYTF.

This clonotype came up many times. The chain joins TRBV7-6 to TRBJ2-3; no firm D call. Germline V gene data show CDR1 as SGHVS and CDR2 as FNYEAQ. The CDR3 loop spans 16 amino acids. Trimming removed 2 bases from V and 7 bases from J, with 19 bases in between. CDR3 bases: TGTGCCAGCAGCTTAAGTTTGGCACTATCGCTAAATACGCAGTATTTT. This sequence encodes CASSLSLALSLNTQYF.

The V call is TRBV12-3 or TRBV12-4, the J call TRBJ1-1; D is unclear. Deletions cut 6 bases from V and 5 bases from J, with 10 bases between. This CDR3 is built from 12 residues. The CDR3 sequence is CASRAVDTEAFF. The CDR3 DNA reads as TGTGCCAGCAGGGCGGTCGATACTGAAGCTTTCTTT.

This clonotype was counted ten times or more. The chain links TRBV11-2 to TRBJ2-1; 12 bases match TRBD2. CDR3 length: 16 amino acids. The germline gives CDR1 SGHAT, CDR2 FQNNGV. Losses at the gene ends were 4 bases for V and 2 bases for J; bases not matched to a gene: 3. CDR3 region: CASSYWTSGAYNEQFF. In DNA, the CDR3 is TGTGCCAGCAGCTACTGGACTAGCGGGGCCTACAATGAGCAGTTCTTC.

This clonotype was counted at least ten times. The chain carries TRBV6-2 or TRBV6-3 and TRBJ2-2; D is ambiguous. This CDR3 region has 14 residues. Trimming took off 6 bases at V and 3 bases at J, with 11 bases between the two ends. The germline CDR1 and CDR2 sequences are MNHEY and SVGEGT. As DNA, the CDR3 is TGTGCCAGCAGACAAGTTCGGTACACCGGGGAGCTGTTTTTT. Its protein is CASRQVRYTGELFF.

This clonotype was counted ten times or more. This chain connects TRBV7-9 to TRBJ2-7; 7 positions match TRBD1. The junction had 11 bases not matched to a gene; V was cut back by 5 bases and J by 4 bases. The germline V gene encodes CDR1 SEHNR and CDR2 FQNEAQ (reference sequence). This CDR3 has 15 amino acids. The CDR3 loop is CASSPRTGDLYEQYF. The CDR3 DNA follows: TGTGCCAGCAGCCCGCGCACAGGGGACCTTTACGAGCAGTACTTC.

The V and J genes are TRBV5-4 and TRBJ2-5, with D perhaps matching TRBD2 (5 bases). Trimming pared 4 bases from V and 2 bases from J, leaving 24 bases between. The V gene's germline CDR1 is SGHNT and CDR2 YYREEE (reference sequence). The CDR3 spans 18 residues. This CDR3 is CASSVVGVFIPSQETQYF. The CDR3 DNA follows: TGTGCCAGCAGCGTAGTCGGGGTTTTTATTCCGTCTCAAGAGACCCAGTACTTC.

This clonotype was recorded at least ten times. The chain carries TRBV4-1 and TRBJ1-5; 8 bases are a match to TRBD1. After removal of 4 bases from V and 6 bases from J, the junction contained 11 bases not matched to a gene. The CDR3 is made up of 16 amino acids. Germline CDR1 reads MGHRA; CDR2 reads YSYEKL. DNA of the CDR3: TGCGCCAGCAGCCTTACAACCACAGGGGGGAGTCAGCCCCAGCATTTT. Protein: CASSLTTTGGSQPQHF.

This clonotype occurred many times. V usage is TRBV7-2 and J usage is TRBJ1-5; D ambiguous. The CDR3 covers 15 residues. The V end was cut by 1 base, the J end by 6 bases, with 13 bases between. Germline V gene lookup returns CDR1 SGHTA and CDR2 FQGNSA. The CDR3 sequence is CASSLVLTGIQPQHF. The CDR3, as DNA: TGTGCCAGCAGCTTAGTCCTAACGGGGATTCAGCCCCAGCATTTT.

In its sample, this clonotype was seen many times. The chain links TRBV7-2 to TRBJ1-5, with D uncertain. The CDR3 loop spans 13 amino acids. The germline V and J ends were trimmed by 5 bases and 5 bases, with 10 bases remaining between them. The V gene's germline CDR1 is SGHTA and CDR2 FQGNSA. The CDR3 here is CASSTRDYQPQHF. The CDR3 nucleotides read TGTGCCAGCAGCACCCGGGATTATCAGCCCCAGCATTTT. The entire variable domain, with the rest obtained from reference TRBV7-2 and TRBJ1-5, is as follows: GAGVSQSPSNKVTEKGKDVELRCDPISGHTALYWYRQSLGQGLEFLIYFQGNSAPDKSGLPSDRFSAERTGGSVSTLTIQRTQQEDSAVYLCASSTRDYQPQHFGDGTRLSIL.

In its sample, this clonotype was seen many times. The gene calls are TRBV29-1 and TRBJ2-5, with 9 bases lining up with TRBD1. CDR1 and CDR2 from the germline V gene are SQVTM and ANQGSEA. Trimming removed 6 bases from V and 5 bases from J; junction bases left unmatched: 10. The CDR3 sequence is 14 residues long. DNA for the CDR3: TGCAGCGTCGGGAAACAGGGGGCAGGGGAGACCCAGTACTTC. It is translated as CSVGKQGAGETQYF. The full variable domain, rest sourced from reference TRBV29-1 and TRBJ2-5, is SAVISQKPSRDICQRGTSLTIQCQVDSQVTMMFWYRQQPGQSLTLIATANQGSEATYESGFVIDKFPISRPNLTFSTLTVSNMSPEDSSIYLCSVGKQGAGETQYFGPGTRLLVL.

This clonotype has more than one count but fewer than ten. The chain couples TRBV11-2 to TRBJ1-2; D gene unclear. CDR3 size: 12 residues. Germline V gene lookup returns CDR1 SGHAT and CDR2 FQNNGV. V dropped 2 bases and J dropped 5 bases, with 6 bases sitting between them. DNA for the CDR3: TGTGCCAGCAGCTTAAGCCGGTATGGCTACACCTTC. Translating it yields CASSLSRYGYTF.

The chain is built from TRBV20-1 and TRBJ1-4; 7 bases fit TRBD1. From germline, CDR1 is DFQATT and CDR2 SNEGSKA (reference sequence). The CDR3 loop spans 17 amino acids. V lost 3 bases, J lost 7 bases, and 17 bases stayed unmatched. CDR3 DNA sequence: TGCAGTGCTAGGTCTTCGGACAGGCGGGAGGGATGTGAAAAACTGTTTTTT. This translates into CSARSSDRREGCEKLFF.

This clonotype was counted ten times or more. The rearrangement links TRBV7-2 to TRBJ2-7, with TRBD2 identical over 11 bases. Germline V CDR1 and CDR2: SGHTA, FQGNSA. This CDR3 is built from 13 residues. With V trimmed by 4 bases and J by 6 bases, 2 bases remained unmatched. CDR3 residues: CASSSGLAGEQYF. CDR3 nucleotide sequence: TGTGCCAGCAGCTCCGGACTAGCGGGCGAGCAGTACTTC.

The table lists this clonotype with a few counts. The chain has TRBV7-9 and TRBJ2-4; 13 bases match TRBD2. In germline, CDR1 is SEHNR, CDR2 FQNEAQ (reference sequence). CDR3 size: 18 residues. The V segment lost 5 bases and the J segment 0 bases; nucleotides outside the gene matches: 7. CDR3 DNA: TGTGCCAGCAGCGGGACTAGCGGGGACCGCCTAGCCAAAAACATTCAGTACTTC. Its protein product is CASSGTSGDRLAKNIQYF. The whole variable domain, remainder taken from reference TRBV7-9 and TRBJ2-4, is DTGVSQNPRHKITKRGQNVTFRCDPISEHNRLYWYRQTLGQGPEFLTYFQNEAQLEKSRLLSDRFSAERPKGSFSTLEIQRTEQGDSAMYLCASSGTSGDRLAKNIQYFGAGTRLSVL.

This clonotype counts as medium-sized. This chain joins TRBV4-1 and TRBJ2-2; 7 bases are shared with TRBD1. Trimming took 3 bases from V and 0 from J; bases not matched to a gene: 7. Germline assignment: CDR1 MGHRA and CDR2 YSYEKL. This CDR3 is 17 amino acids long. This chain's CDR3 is CASSQPPGGPNTGELFF. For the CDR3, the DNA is TGCGCCAGCAGCCAGCCTCCAGGGGGTCCGAACACCGGGGAGCTGTTTTTT.

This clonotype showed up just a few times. This CDR3 is CAISGSGGYTF. CDR3 in DNA: TGTGCCATCAGTGGTTCGGGTGGCTACACCTTC. The V gene is TRBV10-3, the J gene TRBJ1-2; D call uncertain. Germline V CDR1 and CDR2: ENHRY, SYGVKD. The germline V and J ends were trimmed by 4 bases and 7 bases, with 7 bases remaining between them. The CDR3 consists of 11 residues.

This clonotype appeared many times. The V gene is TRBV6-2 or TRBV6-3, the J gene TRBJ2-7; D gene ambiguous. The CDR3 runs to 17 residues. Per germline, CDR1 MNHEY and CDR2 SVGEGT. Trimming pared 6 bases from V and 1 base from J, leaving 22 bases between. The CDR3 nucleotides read TGTGCCAGCAGCCCCCGACGTAATATGTTGGAGTCCTACGAGCAGTACGTC. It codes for CASSPRRNMLESYEQYV.

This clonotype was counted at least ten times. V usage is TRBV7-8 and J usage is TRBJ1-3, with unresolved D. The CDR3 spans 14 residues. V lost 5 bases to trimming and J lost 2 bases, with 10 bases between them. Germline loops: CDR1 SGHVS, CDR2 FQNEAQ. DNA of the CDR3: TGTGCCAGCAGCCCCATCGGGGCTGGAAACACCATATATTTT. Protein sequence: CASSPIGAGNTIYF.

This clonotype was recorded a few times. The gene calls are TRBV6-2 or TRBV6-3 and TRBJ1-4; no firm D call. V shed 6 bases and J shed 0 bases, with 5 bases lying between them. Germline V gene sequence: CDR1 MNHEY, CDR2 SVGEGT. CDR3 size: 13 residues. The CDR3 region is CASRRATNEKLFF. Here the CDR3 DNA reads TGTGCCAGCAGACGGGCAACTAATGAAAAACTGTTTTTT.

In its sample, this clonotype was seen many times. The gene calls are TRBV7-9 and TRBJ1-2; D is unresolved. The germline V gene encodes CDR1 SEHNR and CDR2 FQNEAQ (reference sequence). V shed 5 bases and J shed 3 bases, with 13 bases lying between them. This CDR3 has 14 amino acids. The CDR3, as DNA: TGTGCCAGCAGCCCGGACGGATTCCACTATGGCTACACCTTC. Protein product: CASSPDGFHYGYTF.

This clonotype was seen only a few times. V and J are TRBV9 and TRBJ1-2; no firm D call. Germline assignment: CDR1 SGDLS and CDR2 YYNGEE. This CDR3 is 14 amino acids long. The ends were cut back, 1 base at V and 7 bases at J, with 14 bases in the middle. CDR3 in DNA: TGTGCCAGCAGCGTATACCCAGTTCCGGGTGGCTACACCTTC. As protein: CASSVYPVPGGYTF.

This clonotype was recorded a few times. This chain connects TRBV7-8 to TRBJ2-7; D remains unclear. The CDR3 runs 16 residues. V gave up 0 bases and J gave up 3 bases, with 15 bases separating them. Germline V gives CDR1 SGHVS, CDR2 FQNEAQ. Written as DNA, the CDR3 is TGTGCCAGCAGCTTAGCGCTCGACCCCTCGGGCTACGAGCAGTACTTC. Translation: CASSLALDPSGYEQYF.

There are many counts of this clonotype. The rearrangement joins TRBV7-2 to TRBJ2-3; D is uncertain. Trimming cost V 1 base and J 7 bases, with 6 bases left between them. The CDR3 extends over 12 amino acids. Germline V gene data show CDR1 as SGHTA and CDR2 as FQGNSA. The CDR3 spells CASSLGQNTQYF. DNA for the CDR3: TGTGCCAGCAGCTTAGGGCAGAATACGCAGTATTTT.